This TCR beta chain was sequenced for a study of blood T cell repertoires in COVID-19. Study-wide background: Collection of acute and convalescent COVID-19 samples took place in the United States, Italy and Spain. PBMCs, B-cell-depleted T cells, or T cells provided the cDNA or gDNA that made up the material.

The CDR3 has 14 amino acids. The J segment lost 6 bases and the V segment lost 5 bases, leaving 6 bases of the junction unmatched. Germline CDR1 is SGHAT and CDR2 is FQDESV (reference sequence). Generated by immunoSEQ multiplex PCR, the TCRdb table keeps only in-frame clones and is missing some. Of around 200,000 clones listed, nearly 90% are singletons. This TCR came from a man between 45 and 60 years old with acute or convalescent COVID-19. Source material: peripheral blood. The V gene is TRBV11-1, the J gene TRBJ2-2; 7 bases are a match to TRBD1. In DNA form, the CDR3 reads TGTGCCAGCAGCGAAACGACAGGGTCCGGGGAGCTGTTTTTT. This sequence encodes CASSETTGSGELFF.